A selection of T cell receptor beta chains follows, all from one sample in a study of blood T cell repertoires in COVID-19. Here immunoSEQ multiplex PCR was the method, and the copy in TCRdb shows in-frame clones only, minus some. The table includes around 700,000 clones, just under 90% detected once. What was sequenced was peripheral blood. The receptors come from a woman aged 18-30 years with acute or convalescent COVID-19. Both conserved end residues are trimmed from each CDR3. The order of the fields is CDR3 length, V gene, CDR3 protein.

11 TRBV19 ASSIGDREGYT
13 TRBV11-2 ASSPRDSEGSPLH
13 TRBV9 ASSVDLGEGTEAF
12 TRBV2 ASSAGQGALEQY
12 TRBV6-5 ASIAAGGTDTQY
12 TRBV28 ASTPRDSANVLT
13 TRBV3-1/TRBV3-2 ASSPQRPSSYEQY
12 TRBV10-3 AIMGTGVTNGYT
9 TRBV5-1 ASRIGAEAF
10 TRBV24-1 ATNRVGYGYT
13 TRBV19 ASSIGTAYNSPLH
10 TRBV28 ASRIQPAGYT
14 TRBV5-1 ASSLSSGGNTGELF
11 TRBV9 ASSSTQNTEAF
14 TRBV4-2 ASSQGGPHPGTEAF
11 TRBV2 ASVTGELDTQY
13 TRBV6-5 ASSNPGQSSYEQY
10 TRBV24-1 ATSKRADTQY
16 TRBV2 ASPSVSGDQFSGNTIY
11 TRBV10-3 AISESTRQPQH
13 TRBV5-4 ASSLGRLGADTQY
12 TRBV23-1 ASSQSRVSYEQY
14 TRBV13 ASSFSGTGDNSPLH
15 TRBV3-1/TRBV3-2 ASRLTSGGPPYNEQF
12 TRBV5-1 ASSLGRPVGEQY
12 TRBV3-1/TRBV3-2 ASSQGGGNQPQH
13 TRBV5-1 ASSPQPGSNYGYT
11 TRBV30 AWSSRDRDTQY
11 TRBV5-6 ASRVRDIEGYT
15 TRBV9 ASSVDRGNSGANVLT
13 TRBV7-3 ASSLTAPGVGELF
12 TRBV6-4 ASKVAGDTDTQY
14 TRBV7-3 ASSLTRGGPGDTQY
14 TRBV10-3 AISVGQGRANTEAF
11 TRBV2 ASSENANYGYT
11 TRBV19 ASSRDSNYGYT
13 TRBV29-1 SVESWERDPLGYT
13 TRBV7-3 ASSLGEGLGYGYT
13 TRBV19 ASSITTGPNQPQH
10 TRBV19 ASSIGRTPLH
12 TRBV4-2 ASSRGQGAGEQY
15 TRBV4-3 ASSQAGQRLNKNIQY
12 TRBV19 ASSEGLGVQPQH
11 TRBV5-4 AQTRAGGTEAF
16 TRBV2 ASSEGTGYAIMNTEAF